Below, 26 T cell receptor beta chains from the same sample are listed, as sequenced in a study of cytomegalovirus exposure and HLA in healthy donors. 60 Vbeta and 13 Jbeta primers were used in PCR. Produced via immunoSEQ multiplex PCR; TCRdb's table is partial and in-frame only. The table shows approximately 100,000 clones, with 71% occurring only once. The sample was PBMCs. The receptors come from a female donor in good health and CMV-seronegative.

The V call is TRBV4-3, the J call TRBJ2-1, with 7 positions matching TRBD2. CDR1 and CDR2 (germline): LGHNA, YSLEER. The V and J ends lost 8 bases and 0 bases, in that order; junction bases with no gene match: 16. This CDR3 has 18 residues. The CDR3 sequence is CASSRHHRTRDSYNEQFF. The DNA for the CDR3 is TGCGCCAGCTCTCGGCACCACCGGACTAGAGACTCCTACAATGAGCAGTTCTTC.

The chain has TRBV28 and TRBJ2-2; D unclear. The ends were cut back, 2 bases at V and 7 bases at J, with 5 bases in the middle. The CDR3 length is 12 residues. The germline CDR1 and CDR2 sequences are MDHEN and SYDVKM. The CDR3 loop reads CASSLQVGELFF. The CDR3 DNA is TGTGCCAGCAGTTTACAGGTCGGGGAGCTGTTTTTT.

The chain joins TRBV19 to TRBJ1-2, with D perhaps TRBD1 (6 bases). The germline gives CDR1 LNHDA, CDR2 SQIVND (reference sequence). V lost 5 bases and J lost 0, with 10 bases in between. This CDR3 is built from 14 residues. The CDR3 sequence is CASSVTGSNYGYTF. The CDR3 DNA is TGTGCCAGTAGTGTGACAGGCTCTAACTATGGCTACACCTTC. Supplemented by reference TRBV19 and TRBJ1-2, the full variable domain reads DGGITQSPKYLFRKEGQNVTLSCEQNLNHDAMYWYRQDPGQGLRLIYYSQIVNDFQKGDIAEGYSVSREKKESFPLTVTSAQKNPTAFYLCASSVTGSNYGYTFGSGTRLTVV.

The sample holds a few counts of this clone. The chain employs TRBV6-5 and TRBJ1-1; tentatively, D is TRBD1 (5 bases). The CDR3 extends over 15 amino acids. In germline, CDR1 is MNHEY, CDR2 SVGAGI. V was trimmed by 5 bases and J by 6 bases, leaving 19 bases between them. The CDR3 region has the DNA TGTGCCAGCAGTCGAGGATGGGTGGGAGGGGCTGAAGCTTTCTTT. Its translation is CASSRGWVGGAEAFF.

The rearrangement links TRBV28 to TRBJ1-1; TRBD1 matches at 9 bases. Germline V gives CDR1 MDHEN, CDR2 SYDVKM. The trim removed 6 bases at V and 7 bases at J, leaving 12 bases unmatched. This CDR3 comprises 15 residues. CDR3 sequence (DNA): TGTGCCAGCAGGATACCGGGACAGGGACTAAATGAAGCTTTCTTT. This sequence encodes CASRIPGQGLNEAFF.

This rearrangement joins TRBV18 to TRBJ2-3; 12 nucleotides line up with TRBD2. CDR3 length equals 17 residues. The ends lost 3 bases at V and 2 bases at J; junction bases unmatched: 6. The germline gives CDR1 KGHSH, CDR2 LQKENI. DNA for the CDR3: TGTGCCAGCTCACCCGTGACTAGCGGGAGTAACACAGATACGCAGTATTTT. Its translation is CASSPVTSGSNTDTQYF. The complete variable domain, with remaining parts taken from reference TRBV18 and TRBJ2-3, reads NAGVMQNPRHLVRRRGQEARLRCSPMKGHSHVYWYRQLPEEGLKFMVYLQKENIIDESGMPKERFSAEFPKEGPSILRIQQVVRGDSAAYFCASSPVTSGSNTDTQYFGPGTRLTVL.

This sequence joins TRBV9 and TRBJ2-7; 7 bases match TRBD2. There are 14 residues in the CDR3. V lost 4 bases, J lost 0 bases, and 4 bases stayed unmatched. Germline lookup yields CDR1 SGDLS and CDR2 YYNGEE. The CDR3 reads CASSPRTSSYEQYF. The CDR3 DNA reads TGTGCCAGCAGCCCCAGGACTAGCTCCTACGAGCAGTACTTC.

In this sample, this clone turned up a few times. V usage is TRBV6-6 and J usage is TRBJ1-4; TRBD1 matches at 7 bases. The CDR3 loop spans 16 amino acids. Losses at the gene ends were 2 bases for V and 4 bases for J; bases not matched to a gene: 7. Germline V lookup: CDR1 MNHNY, CDR2 SVGAGI (reference sequence). For the CDR3, the DNA is TGTGCCAGCAGTTACAAAGGGGGCGGTAGTAATGAAAAACTGTTTTTT. The encoded protein is CASSYKGGGSNEKLFF.

This chain links TRBV27 with TRBJ2-5; 7 nucleotides align to TRBD1. The germline gives CDR1 MNHEY, CDR2 SMNVEV (reference sequence). Trimming cost V 7 bases and J 5 bases; bases outside gene matches: 7. The CDR3 runs to 13 residues. The CDR3 DNA reads as TGTGCCAGCAAAGGGGGCGCGCTTGAGACCCAGTACTTC. It codes for CASKGGALETQYF.

This chain connects TRBV10-3 to TRBJ1-1; maybe TRBD1 (5 bases). Deletions cut 3 bases from V and 0 bases from J, with 8 bases between. Germline loops: CDR1 ENHRY, CDR2 SYGVKD. This CDR3 contains 14 residues. The CDR3 nucleotides read TGTGCCATCAGTGATCAGGGTTTGAACACTGAAGCTTTCTTT. Translated: CAISDQGLNTEAFF.

This rearrangement joins TRBV15 to TRBJ2-5; 9 bases are shared with TRBD2. Germline CDR1 LNHNV, CDR2 YYDKDF (reference sequence). This CDR3 is built from 15 residues. The V gene end was trimmed by 3 bases and the J gene end by 5 bases; junction bases not matched to a gene: 7. The CDR3 loop is CATSRPGLASETQYF. DNA of the CDR3: TGTGCCACCAGCAGGCCGGGACTAGCTTCGGAGACCCAGTACTTC.

The J gene is TRBJ1-5, the V gene TRBV6-6; 9 bases are shared with TRBD1. The V segment lost 5 bases and the J segment 5 bases; nucleotides outside the gene matches: 7. The CDR3 length is 15 residues. Germline CDR1 MNHNY, CDR2 SVGAGI (reference sequence). The CDR3 region is CASSQPGQGDQPQHF. Here the CDR3 DNA reads TGTGCCAGCAGTCAACCGGGACAGGGAGATCAGCCCCAGCATTTT.

The chain carries TRBV7-2 and TRBJ2-1; 11 bases are a match to TRBD2. Looked up from germline, CDR1 is SGHTA and CDR2 is FQGNSA. The V segment lost 2 bases and the J segment 2 bases; nucleotides outside the gene matches: 11. This CDR3 is 19 amino acids long. CDR3 nucleotides: TGTGCCAGCAGCTTATTGGCTAGCGGGAGGATCCGAACCTACAATGAGCAGTTCTTC. Amino acid sequence: CASSLLASGRIRTYNEQFF.

This chain links TRBV2 with TRBJ2-3; 11 bases line up with TRBD2. J lost 3 bases, V lost 5 bases, and 4 bases had no gene match. This CDR3 has 15 amino acids. The germline V gene has CDR1 SNHLY and CDR2 FYNNEI. CDR3 DNA sequence: TGTGCCAGCAGTCCCCTAGCGGGAGGAACAGATACGCAGTATTTT. Residues: CASSPLAGGTDTQYF.

This chain connects TRBV11-2 to TRBJ1-1; 8 bases map to TRBD1. Trimming cost V 5 bases and J 7 bases; bases outside gene matches: 9. The CDR3 is 14 residues long. The germline gives CDR1 SGHAT, CDR2 FQNNGV. The DNA for the CDR3 is TGTGCCAGCAGCGTCCGGACAGGGTTGGGTGAAGCTTTCTTT. Amino acids: CASSVRTGLGEAFF.

The chain is built from TRBV10-3 and TRBJ2-2; 10 nucleotides match TRBD2. The germline gives CDR1 ENHRY, CDR2 SYGVKD. The CDR3 runs 15 residues. V lost 7 bases and J lost 6; bases outside the gene matches: 8. The CDR3 nucleotides read TGTGCCATCATGGCTAGCGGGAGAGAGGCCGGGGAGCTGTTTTTT. Residues: CAIMASGREAGELFF.

The rearrangement uses TRBV2 and TRBJ2-7, with TRBD1 identical over 9 bases. This CDR3 region has 14 residues. The germline CDR1 and CDR2 sequences are SNHLY and FYNNEI. Unmatched junction bases numbered 4, after V lost 4 bases and J lost 3 bases. The CDR3 spells CASSVGTGFYEQYF. The CDR3 bases are TGTGCCAGCAGTGTTGGGACAGGGTTCTACGAGCAGTACTTC.

This clone was picked up a small number of times. V and J are TRBV7-9 and TRBJ1-4; the match to TRBD1 covers 7 bases. The V segment lost 5 bases and the J segment 4 bases; nucleotides outside the gene matches: 4. CDR3 length equals 14 residues. Germline values: CDR1 SEHNR, CDR2 FQNEAQ (reference sequence). The CDR3 loop is CASSAGQDNEKLFF. CDR3 nucleotide sequence: TGTGCCAGCAGCGCCGGACAGGATAATGAAAAACTGTTTTTT. Drawing the rest from reference TRBV7-9 and TRBJ1-4, the complete variable domain is DTGVSQNPRHKITKRGQNVTFRCDPISEHNRLYWYRQTLGQGPEFLTYFQNEAQLEKSRLLSDRFSAERPKGSFSTLEIQRTEQGDSAMYLCASSAGQDNEKLFFGSGTQLSVL.

The table lists this clone with a few counts. CDR3 sequence: CASIHGAGGGGTQYF. In DNA form, the CDR3 reads TGTGCCAGCATCCACGGGGCGGGAGGTGGTGGTACGCAGTATTTT. The chain joins TRBV6-6 to TRBJ2-3; TRBD2 matches at 8 bases. There are 15 residues in the CDR3. Germline trimming cut 7 bases from V and 8 bases from J; bases unmatched to any gene: 14. CDR1 and CDR2 from the germline V gene are MNHNY and SVGAGI (reference sequence).

The chain uses TRBV4-1 and TRBJ2-5; TRBD1 is a possible D gene (6 bases). Deletions cut 3 bases from V and 4 bases from J, with 21 bases between. The V gene's germline CDR1 is MGHRA and CDR2 YSYEKL. This CDR3 has 17 residues. The CDR3 loop reads CASSHPDYRVGRETQYF. CDR3 bases: TGCGCCAGCAGCCACCCTGATTACAGGGTGGGAAGAGAGACCCAGTACTTC.

This clone showed up just once. The chain joins TRBV27 to TRBJ2-1, with D hard to call. This CDR3 is built from 13 residues. Germline V CDR1 and CDR2: MNHEY, SMNVEV (reference sequence). V was trimmed by 3 bases and J by 4 bases, leaving 7 bases between them. CDR3 nucleotides: TGTGCCAGCAGTTTTGGCCAGTACAATGAGCAGTTCTTC. It yields the protein CASSFGQYNEQFF.

This clone has just a few counts. The V gene is TRBV4-3, the J gene TRBJ2-7; no definite D call. Germline V gives CDR1 LGHNA, CDR2 YSLEER. V gave up 0 bases and J gave up 4 bases, with 10 bases separating them. CDR3 length: 14 amino acids. The CDR3 nucleotides read TGCGCCAGCAGCCAAGATAGAATGAGTTACGAGCAGTACTTC. Its protein product is CASSQDRMSYEQYF.

At least ten counts were recorded for this clone. The V call is TRBV6-6, the J call TRBJ2-7, with D possibly TRBD2 on 6 matching bases. V was cut by 7 bases and J by 5 bases, with 21 bases left in between. Germline-derived CDR1 and CDR2 are MNHNY and SVGAGI (reference sequence). This CDR3 has 15 residues. The CDR3: CASTFTAEGGDEQYF. CDR3 nucleotide sequence: TGTGCCAGCACCTTTACGGCAGAGGGCGGGGACGAGCAGTACTTC.

This chain connects TRBV11-2 to TRBJ2-7, with 12 nucleotides matching TRBD2. The CDR3 has 15 residues. Looked up from germline, CDR1 is SGHAT and CDR2 is FQNNGV. V lost 4 bases to trimming and J lost 6 bases; unmatched junction nucleotides: 7. CDR3 protein: CASSWTGLAGAEQYF. In DNA form, the CDR3 reads TGTGCCAGCAGCTGGACGGGACTAGCGGGTGCCGAGCAGTACTTC.

This clone appeared once. V gene TRBV28 combines with J gene TRBJ2-7; 12 nucleotides match TRBD2. The ends lost 5 bases at V and 2 bases at J; junction bases unmatched: 7. Germline lookup yields CDR1 MDHEN and CDR2 SYDVKM. The CDR3 is 16 amino acids. This chain's CDR3 is CASSPGLAGRTYEQYF. Here the CDR3 DNA reads TGTGCCAGCAGTCCCGGACTAGCGGGACGGACCTACGAGCAGTACTTC.

Only a few counts were recorded for this clone. The gene calls are TRBV11-3 and TRBJ1-4; 8 bases are a match to TRBD1. Germline CDR1 SGHNT, CDR2 YENEEA. With 5 bases clipped from V and 5 bases from J, the junction kept 4 bases outside the gene matches. The CDR3 totals 14 residues. In DNA, the CDR3 is TGTGCCAGCAGCCCGGGACAGGCCAATGAAAAACTGTTTTTT. Translated, it gives CASSPGQANEKLFF. Full variable domain (missing parts from reference TRBV11-3 and TRBJ1-4): EAGVVQSPRYKIIEKKQPVAFWCNPISGHNTLYWYLQNLGQGPELLIRYENEEAVDDSQLPKDRFSAERLKGVDSTLKIQPAELGDSAVYLCASSPGQANEKLFFGSGTQLSVL.